Here is one TCR beta chain with its context. Germline CDR1 reads KGHDR; CDR2 reads SFDVKD. The CDR3 is made up of 16 amino acids. V lost 7 bases, J lost 5 bases, and 10 bases stayed unmatched. The sample comes from a study of blood T cell repertoires in COVID-19. At the level of the study: Sites in the United States, Italy and Spain provided acute and convalescent COVID-19 samples.

Under the authors' procedure: By means of reference gene primer amplification, nucleated cell counts were estimated. Clones were sequenced by immunoSEQ multiplex PCR, and TCRdb holds only the in-frame ones, with some missing. That table furnishes V, J and clone size, whereas the DNA furnished D and trimming. Among just over 150,000 clones, 85% to 95% were seen once, and the ten largest hold 3.5% to 5%. The material sequenced was peripheral blood. V and J are TRBV24-1 and TRBJ1-5; 10 nucleotides match TRBD1. This TCR was sampled from a woman aged 50 to 60 with acute or convalescent COVID-19. The DNA for the CDR3 is TGTGCCACCAGCCTCACCCGGGACAGGGGATATCAGCCCCAGCATTTT. Protein sequence: CATSLTRDRGYQPQHF.